Below, 25 T cell receptor beta chains from the same sample are listed, as sequenced in a study of CD8 T cells in Susac syndrome. Random hexamers primed reverse transcription of roughly 0.5 to 1 ug RNA. TCRdb ran MiXCR on the immunoSEQ multiplex PCR reads and lists one entry per CDR3 protein. The sample contains over 350,000 distinct CDR3 sequences, approximately 85% of which appear only once. The sample was CD8+ T cells from PBMCs. The receptors stem from a human donor with multiple sclerosis.

This clonotype was counted a few times. The chain carries TRBV5-4 and TRBJ2-1, with 13 bases identical to TRBD2. This CDR3 is built from 14 residues. The ends lost 2 bases at V and 10 bases at J; junction bases unmatched: 3. Germline CDR1 and CDR2: SGHNT and YYREEE (reference sequence). Written as DNA, the CDR3 is TGTGCCAGCAGCTTCAGGACTAGCGGGGGAGAGCAGTTCTTC. This translates into CASSFRTSGGEQFF.

This chain joins TRBV6-5 and TRBJ1-6; 9 nucleotides match TRBD1. The germline V gene encodes CDR1 MNHEY and CDR2 SVGAGI. V gave up 2 bases and J gave up 7 bases; unmatched junction bases: 0. The CDR3 totals 14 residues. In nucleotides, the CDR3 is TGTGCCAGCAGTTACGGGACAGGGAATTCACCCCTCCACTTT. This codes for CASSYGTGNSPLHF.

J is TRBJ2-3 and V is TRBV27; D is perhaps TRBD1 (6 bases). The CDR3 covers 13 residues. Germline V lookup: CDR1 MNHEY, CDR2 SMNVEV (reference sequence). The V end lost 4 bases, the J end lost 2 bases, and 7 bases lay between the germline ends. The CDR3 nucleotides read TGTGCCAGCAGTTGGGGACACACAGATACGCAGTATTTT. This translates into CASSWGHTDTQYF.

This rearrangement joins TRBV12-3 or TRBV12-4 to TRBJ2-1; 8 bases agree with TRBD2. The ends lost 7 bases at V and 9 bases at J; junction bases unmatched: 11. This CDR3 contains 14 residues. The CDR3 DNA sequence: TGTGCCAGCACAAACCCGGGACTAGTAACTGAGCAGTTCTTC. The encoded protein is CASTNPGLVTEQFF.

V usage is TRBV6-5 and J usage is TRBJ2-3; TRBD2 matches at 7 bases. Germline-derived CDR1 and CDR2 are MNHEY and SVGAGI. The CDR3 length is 16 residues. With V trimmed by 5 bases and J by 4 bases, 12 bases remained unmatched. The CDR3 reads CASSHWSGGMADTQYF. CDR3 coding DNA: TGTGCCAGCAGTCACTGGTCGGGGGGAATGGCAGATACGCAGTATTTT.

The genes are TRBV7-8 and TRBJ2-7; weak D call: TRBD2 (6 bases). CDR1 and CDR2 from the germline V gene are SGHVS and FQNEAQ. V lost 3 bases, J lost 2 bases, and 11 bases lay in between. The CDR3 sequence is 14 residues long. The CDR3 sequence: CASSFGGATYEQYF. CDR3 DNA sequence: TGTGCCAGCAGCTTTGGAGGGGCCACCTACGAGCAGTACTTC. The full variable domain, rest sourced from reference TRBV7-8 and TRBJ2-7, is GAGVSQSPRYKVAKRGQDVALRCDPISGHVSLFWYQQALGQGPEFLTYFQNEAQLDKSGLPSDRFFAERPEGSVSTLKIQRTQQEDSAVYLCASSFGGATYEQYFGPGTRLTVT.

V and J are TRBV21-1 and TRBJ2-3; the table's D call, TRBD1, was not checked against the DNA. TRBV21-1 is annotated as a pseudogene. CDR3 length equals 19 residues. CDR3 DNA: TGTGCCAGCAGCATGCCCCTGAGGGTTCGGGACACCACCACAGATACGCAGTATTTT. Protein product: CASSMPLRVRDTTTDTQYF.

This clonotype has only one observation. The rearrangement uses TRBV19 and TRBJ2-1, with D perhaps matching TRBD1 (6 bases). The CDR3 loop spans 15 amino acids. Germline assignment: CDR1 LNHDA and CDR2 SQIVND (reference sequence). Trimming removed 3 bases at V and 0 bases at J, with 9 bases between. The CDR3 nucleotides are TGTGCCAGTAGTATCACAGGGAACTCCTACAATGAGCAGTTCTTC. Its protein is CASSITGNSYNEQFF.

CDR3 sequence: CASSIVPSSYNEQFF. For the CDR3, the DNA is TGTGCCAGTAGTATAGTTCCGTCCTCCTACAATGAGCAGTTCTTC. The chain has TRBV19 and TRBJ2-1; D remains ambiguous. From germline, CDR1 is LNHDA and CDR2 SQIVND (reference sequence). CDR3 length: 15 amino acids. The V end was cut by 1 base, the J end by 0 bases, with 7 bases between. Based on the CDR3 plus reference TRBV19 and TRBJ2-1, the full variable domain is DGGITQSPKYLFRKEGQNVTLSCEQNLNHDAMYWYRQDPGQGLRLIYYSQIVNDFQKGDIAEGYSVSREKKESFPLTVTSAQKNPTAFYLCASSIVPSSYNEQFFGPGTRLTVL.

In its sample, this clonotype was seen a few times. The rearrangement links TRBV30 to TRBJ2-7; 7 bases are shared with TRBD1. The CDR3 totals 13 residues. CDR1 and CDR2 (germline): GTSNPN, SVGIG (reference sequence). The V and J ends lost 0 bases and 4 bases, in that order; junction bases with no gene match: 3. CDR3: CAWSVGDSYEQYF. The CDR3 DNA reads TGTGCCTGGAGTGTTGGGGACAGTTACGAGCAGTACTTC.

The CDR3 here is CATLIYTGTGNYEQYF. CDR3 bases: TGTGCCACACTCATTTACACCGGGACAGGCAACTACGAGCAGTACTTC. The genes are TRBV6-1 and TRBJ2-7, with 8 bases lining up with TRBD1. The CDR3 has 16 amino acids. With V trimmed by 10 bases and J by 3 bases, 17 bases remained unmatched. Germline V gene sequence: CDR1 MNHNS, CDR2 SASEGT.

The gene calls are TRBV27 and TRBJ2-7, with D tentatively TRBD1 or TRBD2 (6 bases each). Germline lookup yields CDR1 MNHEY and CDR2 SMNVEV (reference sequence). V lost 2 bases and J 6 bases, leaving 14 bases between the germline ends. This CDR3 has 14 amino acids. CDR3: CASSLVGGFVEQYF. The CDR3 coding sequence is TGTGCCAGCAGTTTAGTCGGGGGCTTCGTCGAGCAGTACTTC.

Here the CDR3 reads CASSQVDRNTEAFF. CDR3 DNA sequence: TGCGCCAGCAGCCAAGTAGACAGGAACACTGAAGCTTTCTTT. The V gene is TRBV4-1, the J gene TRBJ1-1; TRBD1 might be the D (5 bases). This CDR3 spans 14 amino acids. Germline lookup yields CDR1 MGHRA and CDR2 YSYEKL. The V gene lost 1 base and the J gene lost 1 base, with 7 bases spanning the gap.

The CDR3, as DNA: TGTGCCAGTAGTATAATTGCCGGCCGAAGCTCCTACAATGAGCAGTTCTTC. As protein: CASSIIAGRSSYNEQFF. V usage is TRBV19 and J usage is TRBJ2-1; D is ambiguous. Germline V CDR1 and CDR2: LNHDA, SQIVND (reference sequence). There are 17 residues in the CDR3. V was trimmed by 2 bases and J by 0 bases, leaving 14 bases between them. Using reference TRBV19 and TRBJ2-1 for the parts outside the CDR3, the full variable domain is DGGITQSPKYLFRKEGQNVTLSCEQNLNHDAMYWYRQDPGQGLRLIYYSQIVNDFQKGDIAEGYSVSREKKESFPLTVTSAQKNPTAFYLCASSIIAGRSSYNEQFFGPGTRLTVL.

The chain combines TRBV4-1 with TRBJ2-1, with 10 nucleotides matching TRBD1. The CDR3 consists of 16 residues. V gave up 2 bases and J gave up 6 bases; unmatched junction bases: 7. Per the germline V gene, CDR1 is MGHRA and CDR2 is YSYEKL. The CDR3: CASSQTGTGVSNEQFF. The CDR3 coding sequence is TGCGCCAGCAGCCAAACGGGGACAGGGGTGAGCAATGAGCAGTTCTTC.

The rearrangement uses TRBV7-9 and TRBJ1-2; D gene uncertain. V was trimmed by 4 bases and J by 8 bases, leaving 17 bases between them. From germline, CDR1 is SEHNR and CDR2 FQNEAQ (reference sequence). The CDR3 sequence is 14 residues long. CDR3 loop: CASSSQVPDGGYTF. CDR3 DNA sequence: TGTGCCAGCAGCTCGCAGGTCCCCGATGGAGGCTACACCTTC. Combining the CDR3 with reference TRBV7-9 and TRBJ1-2 gives the whole variable domain DTGVSQNPRHKITKRGQNVTFRCDPISEHNRLYWYRQTLGQGPEFLTYFQNEAQLEKSRLLSDRFSAERPKGSFSTLEIQRTEQGDSAMYLCASSSQVPDGGYTFGSGTRLTVV.

The genes are TRBV5-6 and TRBJ2-5, with D tentatively TRBD2 (6 bases). V lost 3 bases to trimming and J lost 0 bases, with 15 bases between them. Germline CDR1 and CDR2: SGHDT and YYEEEE. CDR3 length: 16 amino acids. The CDR3 here is CASSWGLLPYQETQYF. CDR3 DNA: TGTGCCAGCAGCTGGGGACTTCTTCCGTACCAAGAGACCCAGTACTTC.

The chain uses TRBV12-3 or TRBV12-4 and TRBJ2-2; D is perhaps TRBD2 (5 bases). The CDR3 contains 17 residues. Trimming took off 3 bases at V and 3 bases at J, with 17 bases between the two ends. In DNA, the CDR3 is TGTGCCAGCAGTTTCAGTGTCCCGACGAGGGACACCGGGGAGCTGTTTTTT. Amino acid sequence: CASSFSVPTRDTGELFF.

The chain carries TRBV28 and TRBJ2-1, with D perhaps TRBD2 (6 bases). V was cut by 11 bases and J by 6 bases, with 20 bases left in between. Germline CDR1 MDHEN, CDR2 SYDVKM. CDR3 length equals 14 residues. The CDR3 sequence is CAGKVETSGNEQFF. CDR3 coding DNA: TGTGCCGGCAAAGTTGAGACTAGTGGCAATGAGCAGTTCTTC.

This CDR3 reads CASSSWTGGEYGYTF. The CDR3, as DNA: TGTGCCAGCAGTTCTTGGACAGGGGGCGAGTATGGCTACACCTTC. This rearrangement joins TRBV27 to TRBJ1-2, with 11 bases matching TRBD1. CDR3 length: 15 residues. V was clipped by 4 bases and J by 5 bases; unmatched bases: 6. Germline V gene data show CDR1 as MNHEY and CDR2 as SMNVEV (reference sequence).

This clonotype was observed a few times. The chain is built from TRBV2 and TRBJ2-7; 7 nucleotides match TRBD1. The germline V gene encodes CDR1 SNHLY and CDR2 FYNNEI. The CDR3 runs to 13 residues. Trimming removed 2 bases from V and 8 bases from J; junction bases left unmatched: 6. This CDR3 reads CASSEYQDRQQYF. CDR3 nucleotides: TGTGCCAGCAGTGAATATCAGGACAGGCAGCAGTACTTC.

V and J are TRBV27 and TRBJ2-1, with D tentatively TRBD2 (7 bases). The CDR3 totals 15 residues. CDR1 is MNHEY and CDR2 is SMNVEV in the germline V gene (reference sequence). Trimming left V 6 bases short and J 2 bases short, with 14 bases between. CDR3 in amino acids: CASSLRGATYNEQFF. DNA for the CDR3: TGTGCCAGCAGCCTACGGGGGGCTACCTACAATGAGCAGTTCTTC.

This rearrangement joins TRBV11-2 to TRBJ2-1; either TRBD1 or TRBD2 may supply D (6 bases each). The germline gives CDR1 SGHAT, CDR2 FQNNGV. Between the trimmed V and J ends, which lost 4 bases and 4 bases, there was a span of 20 bases. The CDR3 is 17 residues long. In DNA form, the CDR3 reads TGTGCCAGCAGCTCAGAGACCGCCGGGGGCCGATACAATGAGCAGTTCTTC. Residues: CASSSETAGGRYNEQFF.

V and J are TRBV7-2 and TRBJ2-2; TRBD1 might be the D (6 bases). CDR1 is SGHTA and CDR2 is FQGNSA in the germline V gene. V lost 3 bases and J lost 5, with 13 bases in between. This CDR3 contains 15 residues. The CDR3 loop is CASSLDSPWTGELFF. CDR3 nucleotide sequence: TGTGCCAGCAGCTTGGACAGCCCTTGGACCGGGGAGCTGTTTTTT. Using reference TRBV7-2 and TRBJ2-2 for the parts outside the CDR3, the full variable domain is GAGVSQSPSNKVTEKGKDVELRCDPISGHTALYWYRQSLGQGLEFLIYFQGNSAPDKSGLPSDRFSAERTGGSVSTLTIQRTQQEDSAVYLCASSLDSPWTGELFFGEGSRLTVL.

The chain combines TRBV10-3 with TRBJ2-2; 9 nucleotides line up with TRBD2. Germline values: CDR1 ENHRY, CDR2 SYGVKD. The CDR3 consists of 15 residues. Germline trimming cut 4 bases from V and 4 bases from J; bases unmatched to any gene: 4. The CDR3 nucleotides are TGTGCCATCAGTGGGACTAGCGTTACCACCGGGGAGCTGTTTTTT. This sequence encodes CAISGTSVTTGELFF.